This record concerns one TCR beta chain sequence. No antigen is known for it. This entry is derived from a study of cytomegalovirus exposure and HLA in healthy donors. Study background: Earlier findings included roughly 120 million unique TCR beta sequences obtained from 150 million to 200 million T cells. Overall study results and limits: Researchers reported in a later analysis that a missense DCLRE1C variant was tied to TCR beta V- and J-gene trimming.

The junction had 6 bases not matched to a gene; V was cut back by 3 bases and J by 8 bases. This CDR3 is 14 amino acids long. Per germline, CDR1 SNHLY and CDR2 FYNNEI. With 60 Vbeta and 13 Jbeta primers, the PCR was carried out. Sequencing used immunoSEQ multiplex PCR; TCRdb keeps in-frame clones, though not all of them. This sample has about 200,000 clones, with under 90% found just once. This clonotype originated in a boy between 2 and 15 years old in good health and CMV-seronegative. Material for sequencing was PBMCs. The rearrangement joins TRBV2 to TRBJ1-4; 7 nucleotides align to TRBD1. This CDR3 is CASSDRGLREKLFF. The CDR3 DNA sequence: TGTGCCAGCAGTGACAGGGGGTTACGAGAAAAACTGTTTTTT.